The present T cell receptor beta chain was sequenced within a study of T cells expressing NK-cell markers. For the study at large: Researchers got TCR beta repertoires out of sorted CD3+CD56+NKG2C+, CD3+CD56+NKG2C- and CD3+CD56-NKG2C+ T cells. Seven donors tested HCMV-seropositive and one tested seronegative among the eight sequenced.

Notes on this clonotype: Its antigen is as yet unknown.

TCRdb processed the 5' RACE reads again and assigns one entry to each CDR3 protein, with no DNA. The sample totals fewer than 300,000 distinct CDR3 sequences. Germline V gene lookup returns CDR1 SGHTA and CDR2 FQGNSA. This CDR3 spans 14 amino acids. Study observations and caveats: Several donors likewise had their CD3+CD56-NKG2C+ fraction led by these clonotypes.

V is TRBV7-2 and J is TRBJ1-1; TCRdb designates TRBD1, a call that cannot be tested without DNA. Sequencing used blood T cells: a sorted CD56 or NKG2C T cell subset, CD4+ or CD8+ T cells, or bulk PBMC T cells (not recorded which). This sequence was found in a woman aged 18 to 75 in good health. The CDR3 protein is CASSYGGPNTEAFF.